Each of the 18 T cell receptor beta chains below was sequenced from the same sample in a study of blood T cell repertoires in COVID-19. The table came from immunoSEQ multiplex PCR; TCRdb's copy has only in-frame clones and leaves some out. The sample has a few hundred thousand clones; 80% to 90% are singletons. Sequencing input: peripheral blood. Receptors were obtained from a man aged 55-75 years with acute or convalescent COVID-19.

The rearrangement links TRBV27 to TRBJ2-7; 8 bases map to TRBD1. The junction had 4 bases not matched to a gene; V was cut back by 1 base and J by 2 bases. CDR3 length equals 15 residues. CDR1 is MNHEY and CDR2 is SMNVEV in the germline V gene (reference sequence). The CDR3 protein is CASSLYQGATYEQYF. The CDR3 DNA is TGTGCCAGCAGTTTATATCAGGGGGCCACCTACGAGCAGTACTTC.

This clone was detected only a few times. The gene calls are TRBV29-1 and TRBJ1-5, with D unresolved. V was shortened by 6 bases and J by 3 bases, with 12 bases between the two germline ends. The CDR3 extends over 13 amino acids. CDR1 and CDR2 from the germline V gene are SQVTM and ANQGSEA. As DNA, the CDR3 is TGCAGCGTAATTCAAGGACTCAATCAGCCCCAGCATTTT. It encodes CSVIQGLNQPQHF.

This chain links TRBV4-2 with TRBJ2-2; maybe TRBD1 (6 bases). The germline V gene encodes CDR1 LGHNA and CDR2 YNFKEQ. The germline V and J ends were trimmed by 2 bases and 2 bases, with 12 bases remaining between them. This CDR3 is built from 16 residues. The DNA of the CDR3 is TGTGCCAGCAGCCAACAACTAGGGGGAAACACCGGGGAGCTGTTTTTT. The encoded protein is CASSQQLGGNTGELFF.

The rearrangement joins TRBV9 to TRBJ1-5; D not certain. V gave up 2 bases and J gave up 1 base, with 7 bases separating them. Germline V gene lookup returns CDR1 SGDLS and CDR2 YYNGEE. The CDR3 is made up of 14 amino acids. As DNA, the CDR3 is TGTGCCAGCAGCGTTGGAGGGAGCAATCAGCCCCAGCATTTT. This translates into CASSVGGSNQPQHF.

The chain links TRBV6-5 to TRBJ2-7; D possibly corresponds to TRBD1 (5 bases). The CDR3 is 12 amino acids. The V end was cut by 8 bases, the J end by 7 bases, with 15 bases between. CDR1 is MNHEY and CDR2 is SVGAGI in the germline V gene. The CDR3 is CASRTGSGEQYF. The CDR3 nucleotides are TGTGCCAGCCGAACAGGCAGTGGGGAGCAGTACTTC.

The gene calls are TRBV7-2 and TRBJ2-1; D gene ambiguous. V lost 7 bases and J lost 4, with 11 bases in between. Germline V gene data show CDR1 as SGHTA and CDR2 as FQGNSA. This CDR3 comprises 13 residues. The CDR3 region has the DNA TGTGCCAGCACACAAGACACATACAATGAGCAGTTCTTC. Its protein product is CASTQDTYNEQFF.

DNA of the CDR3: TGCGCCAGCAGCTTGGACAGGGCTAATGAAAAACTGTTTTTT. This gives the protein CASSLDRANEKLFF. The chain combines TRBV5-1 with TRBJ1-4, with a weak D call TRBD1 (6 bases). Germline V gene data show CDR1 as SGHRS and CDR2 as YFSETQ. Trimming removed 0 bases at V and 3 bases at J, with 6 bases between. This CDR3 is built from 14 residues.

This clone turned up a few times. The chain employs TRBV29-1 and TRBJ2-1, with 8 bases fitting TRBD2. The CDR3 has 17 amino acids. Germline-derived CDR1 and CDR2 are SQVTM and ANQGSEA. The junction had 18 bases not matched to a gene; V was cut back by 5 bases and J by 6 bases. CDR3 DNA: TGCAGCGTTACCCCCCGGGGGGGGCCGCGGATCGGCAATGAGCAGTTCTTC. This sequence encodes CSVTPRGGPRIGNEQFF.

This chain joins TRBV7-3 and TRBJ2-2; TRBD1 agrees at 9 bases. Germline CDR1 is SGHTA and CDR2 is FQGTGA. V dropped 5 bases and J dropped 6; count of bases not matched to a gene: 7. The length of the CDR3 is 15 residues. CDR3 DNA sequence: TGTGCCAGCAGCCACCAGGACAGGGGCTCCGGGGAGCTGTTTTTT. Translating gives CASSHQDRGSGELFF. The full variable domain, with the rest looked up from reference TRBV7-3 and TRBJ2-2, is GAGVSQTPSNKVTEKGKYVELRCDPISGHTALYWYRQSLGQGPEFLIYFQGTGAADDSGLPNDRFFAVRPEGSVSTLKIQRTERGDSAVYLCASSHQDRGSGELFFGEGSRLTVL.

This rearrangement joins TRBV4-3 to TRBJ1-5; perhaps TRBD1 as D (6 bases). This CDR3 has 19 residues. Germline CDR1 LGHNA, CDR2 YSLEER. Trimming removed 0 bases at V and 0 bases at J, with 18 bases between. CDR3 DNA sequence: TGCGCCAGCAGCCAAGATCGGGGGGGCGGAGGGTATAGCAATCAGCCCCAGCATTTT. Protein sequence: CASSQDRGGGGYSNQPQHF.

In this sample, this clone turned up a few times. V is TRBV11-2 and J is TRBJ1-2, with 8 bases identical to TRBD1. Trimming cost V 3 bases and J 6 bases; bases outside gene matches: 6. The length of the CDR3 is 14 residues. CDR1 is SGHAT, CDR2 FQNNGV, per germline. The CDR3 region has the DNA TGTGCCAGCAGCTTCGTGACAGGGGCCGATGGCTACACCTTC. Encoded protein: CASSFVTGADGYTF.

This rearrangement joins TRBV7-2 to TRBJ2-2; D remains unclear. Trimming cost V 4 bases and J 6 bases, with 9 bases left between them. Germline-derived CDR1 and CDR2 are SGHTA and FQGNSA. This CDR3 has 13 amino acids. CDR3 nucleotide sequence: TGTGCCAGCAGCTCCCCACTATCCGGGGAGCTGTTTTTT. Translating gives CASSSPLSGELFF.

The chain employs TRBV28 and TRBJ2-7, with D possibly being TRBD2 (7 bases). The ends were cut back, 6 bases at V and 8 bases at J, with 23 bases in the middle. Germline V gene data show CDR1 as MDHEN and CDR2 as SYDVKM. The length of the CDR3 is 15 residues. CDR3 bases: TGTGCCAGCAGCGTCCCCATGTGGGGGGGCGAGAAGCAGTACTTC. Translation: CASSVPMWGGEKQYF.

V and J are TRBV7-9 and TRBJ2-1; 7 bases agree with TRBD2. Per germline, CDR1 SEHNR and CDR2 FQNEAQ (reference sequence). The CDR3 runs to 16 residues. Unmatched junction bases numbered 10, after V lost 1 base and J lost 7 bases. CDR3 coding DNA: TGTGCCAGCAGCTTAGTAGGGACTACTCGATATAATGAGCAGTTCTTC. Translating it yields CASSLVGTTRYNEQFF.

The V and J genes are TRBV6-5 and TRBJ2-7, with 9 nucleotides matching TRBD2. Germline loops: CDR1 MNHEY, CDR2 SVGAGI. The CDR3 sequence is 13 residues long. Trimming cost V 8 bases and J 6 bases; bases outside gene matches: 8. The CDR3 is CASRASGIFEQYF. The CDR3 region has the DNA TGTGCCAGCCGGGCTAGCGGGATCTTCGAGCAGTACTTC.

This chain uses TRBV3-1 (or the pseudogene TRBV3-2) with TRBJ1-4; D perhaps matches TRBD1 (5 bases). CDR3 length: 19 residues. V was trimmed by 3 bases and J by 0 bases, leaving 20 bases between them. CDR1 is LGHDT, CDR2 YNNKEL, per germline (reference sequence). The CDR3 region has the DNA TGTGCCAGCAGCCATGGCCCAACAGGACCCGTTGCAACTAATGAAAAACTGTTTTTT. Its translation is CASSHGPTGPVATNEKLFF.

Here the CDR3 DNA reads TGTGCCAGCAGCCAAGATCGGCAGCGGGGATACACAGATACGCAGTATTTT. Protein: CASSQDRQRGYTDTQYF. The gene calls are TRBV4-2 and TRBJ2-3; TRBD2 matches at 7 bases. V shed 0 bases and J 2 bases; nucleotides not matched to a gene: 8. The CDR3 loop spans 17 amino acids. Germline assignment: CDR1 LGHNA and CDR2 YNFKEQ.

The rearrangement uses TRBV6-6 and TRBJ1-1; TRBD1 agrees at 8 bases. The CDR3 loop spans 16 amino acids. V lost 6 bases, J lost 6 bases, and 15 bases stayed unmatched. In germline, CDR1 is MNHNY, CDR2 SVGAGI (reference sequence). Here the CDR3 DNA reads TGTGCCAGCAGCCCCGGGACAGGCAAATTGAGACCTGAAGCTTTCTTT. Protein product: CASSPGTGKLRPEAFF.